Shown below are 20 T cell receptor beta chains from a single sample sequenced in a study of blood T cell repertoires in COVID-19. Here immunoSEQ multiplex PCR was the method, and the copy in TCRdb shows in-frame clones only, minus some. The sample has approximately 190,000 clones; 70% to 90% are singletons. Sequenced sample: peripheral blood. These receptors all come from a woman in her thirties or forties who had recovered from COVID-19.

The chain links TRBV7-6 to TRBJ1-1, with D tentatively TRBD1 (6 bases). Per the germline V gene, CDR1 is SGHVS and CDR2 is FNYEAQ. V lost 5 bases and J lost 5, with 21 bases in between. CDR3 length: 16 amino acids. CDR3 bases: TGTGCCAGCAGCCACTTAGGGGGTGGGGGTGGTACTGAAGCTTTCTTT. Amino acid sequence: CASSHLGGGGGTEAFF. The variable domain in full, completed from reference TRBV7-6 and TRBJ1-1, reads GAGVSQSPRYKVTKRGQDVALRCDPISGHVSLYWYRQALGQGPEFLTYFNYEAQQDKSGLPNDRFSAERPEGSISTLTIQRTEQRDSAMYRCASSHLGGGGGTEAFFGQGTRLTVV.

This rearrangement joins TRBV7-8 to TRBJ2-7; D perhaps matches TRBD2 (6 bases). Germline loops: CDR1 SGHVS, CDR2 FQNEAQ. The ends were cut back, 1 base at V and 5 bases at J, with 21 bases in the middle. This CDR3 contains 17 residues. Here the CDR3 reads CASSLDVAGRITDEQYF. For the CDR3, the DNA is TGTGCCAGCAGCTTAGATGTCGCAGGGAGGATAACTGACGAGCAGTACTTC. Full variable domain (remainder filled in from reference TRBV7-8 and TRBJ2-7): GAGVSQSPRYKVAKRGQDVALRCDPISGHVSLFWYQQALGQGPEFLTYFQNEAQLDKSGLPSDRFFAERPEGSVSTLKIQRTQQEDSAVYLCASSLDVAGRITDEQYFGPGTRLTVT.

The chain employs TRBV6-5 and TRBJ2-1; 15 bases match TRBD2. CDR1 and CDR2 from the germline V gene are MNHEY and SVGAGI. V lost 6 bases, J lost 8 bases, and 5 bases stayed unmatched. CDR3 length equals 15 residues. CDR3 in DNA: TGTGCCAGCAGGAGCGGGACTAGCGGGAGGCATGAGCAGTTCTTC. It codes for CASRSGTSGRHEQFF.

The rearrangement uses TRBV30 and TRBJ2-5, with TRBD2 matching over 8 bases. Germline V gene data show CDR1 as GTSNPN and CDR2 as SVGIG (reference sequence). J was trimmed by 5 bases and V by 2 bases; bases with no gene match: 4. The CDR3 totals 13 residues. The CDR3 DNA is TGTGCCTGGAGTTTGGTAGCGGGGGAGACCCAGTACTTC. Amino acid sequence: CAWSLVAGETQYF.

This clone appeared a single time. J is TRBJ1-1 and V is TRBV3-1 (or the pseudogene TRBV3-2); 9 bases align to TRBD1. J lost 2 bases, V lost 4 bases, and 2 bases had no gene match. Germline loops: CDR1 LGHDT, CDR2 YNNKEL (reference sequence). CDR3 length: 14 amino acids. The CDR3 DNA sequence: TGTGCCAGCAGCCTGACAGGGGGTAACACTGAAGCTTTCTTT. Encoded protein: CASSLTGGNTEAFF.

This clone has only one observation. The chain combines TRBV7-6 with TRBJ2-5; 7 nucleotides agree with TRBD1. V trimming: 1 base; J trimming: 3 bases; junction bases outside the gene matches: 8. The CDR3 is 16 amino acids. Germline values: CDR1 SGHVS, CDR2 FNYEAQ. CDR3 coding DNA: TGTGCCAGCAGCTTAGGTGTCGGGACAGAAGAAGAGACCCAGTACTTC. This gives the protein CASSLGVGTEEETQYF. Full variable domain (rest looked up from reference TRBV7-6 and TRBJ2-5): GAGVSQSPRYKVTKRGQDVALRCDPISGHVSLYWYRQALGQGPEFLTYFNYEAQQDKSGLPNDRFSAERPEGSISTLTIQRTEQRDSAMYRCASSLGVGTEEETQYFGPGTRLLVL.

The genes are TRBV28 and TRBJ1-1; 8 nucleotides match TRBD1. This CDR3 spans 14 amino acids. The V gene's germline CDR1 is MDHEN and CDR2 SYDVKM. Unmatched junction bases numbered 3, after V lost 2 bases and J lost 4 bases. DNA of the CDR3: TGTGCCAGCAGTTTAGACAGGGGCATCACTGAAGCTTTCTTT. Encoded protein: CASSLDRGITEAFF.

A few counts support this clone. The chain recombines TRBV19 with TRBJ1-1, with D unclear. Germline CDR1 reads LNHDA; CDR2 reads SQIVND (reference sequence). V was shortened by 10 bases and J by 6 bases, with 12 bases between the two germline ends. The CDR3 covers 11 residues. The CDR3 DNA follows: TGTGCCACCAGACCCGGGGCTGAAGCTTTCTTT. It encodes CATRPGAEAFF.

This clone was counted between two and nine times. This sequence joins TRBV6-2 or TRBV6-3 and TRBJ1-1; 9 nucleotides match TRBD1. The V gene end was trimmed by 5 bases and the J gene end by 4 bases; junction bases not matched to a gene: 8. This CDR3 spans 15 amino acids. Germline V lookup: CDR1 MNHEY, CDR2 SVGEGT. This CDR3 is CASSQAGTGSTEAFF. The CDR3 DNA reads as TGTGCCAGCAGTCAGGCCGGGACAGGGAGCACTGAAGCTTTCTTT.

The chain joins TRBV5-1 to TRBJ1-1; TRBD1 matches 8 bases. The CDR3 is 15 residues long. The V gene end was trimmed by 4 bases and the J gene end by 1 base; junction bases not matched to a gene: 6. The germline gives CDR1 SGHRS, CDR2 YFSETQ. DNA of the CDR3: TGCGCCAGCAGCCTTCCGGACAGGGAGAACACTGAAGCTTTCTTT. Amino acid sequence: CASSLPDRENTEAFF.

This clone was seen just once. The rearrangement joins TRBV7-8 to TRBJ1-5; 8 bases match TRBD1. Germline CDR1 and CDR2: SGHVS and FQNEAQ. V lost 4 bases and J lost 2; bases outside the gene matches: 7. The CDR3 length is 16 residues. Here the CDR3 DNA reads TGTGCCAGCAGCTCGGCAGGGGGCGCAGGCAATCAGCCCCAGCATTTT. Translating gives CASSSAGGAGNQPQHF.

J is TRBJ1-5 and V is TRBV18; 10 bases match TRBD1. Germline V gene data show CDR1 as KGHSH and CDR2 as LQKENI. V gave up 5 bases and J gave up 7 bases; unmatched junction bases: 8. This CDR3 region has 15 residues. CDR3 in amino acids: CASSFRQGAGQPQHF. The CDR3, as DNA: TGTGCCAGCTCATTCAGACAGGGGGCAGGACAGCCCCAGCATTTT. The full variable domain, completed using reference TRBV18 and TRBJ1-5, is NAGVMQNPRHLVRRRGQEARLRCSPMKGHSHVYWYRQLPEEGLKFMVYLQKENIIDESGMPKERFSAEFPKEGPSILRIQQVVRGDSAAYFCASSFRQGAGQPQHFGDGTRLSIL.

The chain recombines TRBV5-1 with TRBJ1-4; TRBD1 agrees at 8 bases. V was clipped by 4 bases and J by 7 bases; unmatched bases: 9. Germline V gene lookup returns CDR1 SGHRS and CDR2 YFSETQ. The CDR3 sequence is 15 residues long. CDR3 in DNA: TGCGCCAGCAGCATCCCGGACAGGGATCCTGAAAAACTGTTTTTT. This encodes CASSIPDRDPEKLFF.

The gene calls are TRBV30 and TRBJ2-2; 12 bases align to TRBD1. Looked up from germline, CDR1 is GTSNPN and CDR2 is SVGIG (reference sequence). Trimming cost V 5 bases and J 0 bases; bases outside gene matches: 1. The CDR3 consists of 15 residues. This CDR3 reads CAWGTGGANTGELFF. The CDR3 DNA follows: TGTGCCTGGGGGACAGGGGGCGCGAACACCGGGGAGCTGTTTTTT.

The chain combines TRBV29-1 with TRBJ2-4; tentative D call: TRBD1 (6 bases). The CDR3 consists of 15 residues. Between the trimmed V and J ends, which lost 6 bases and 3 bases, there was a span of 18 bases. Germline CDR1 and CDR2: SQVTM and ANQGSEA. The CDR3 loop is CSVVTDRIDKNIQYF. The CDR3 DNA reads TGCAGCGTCGTGACTGACAGGATCGACAAAAACATTCAGTACTTC. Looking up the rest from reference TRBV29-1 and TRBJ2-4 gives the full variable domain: SAVISQKPSRDICQRGTSLTIQCQVDSQVTMMFWYRQQPGQSLTLIATANQGSEATYESGFVIDKFPISRPNLTFSTLTVSNMSPEDSSIYLCSVVTDRIDKNIQYFGAGTRLSVL.

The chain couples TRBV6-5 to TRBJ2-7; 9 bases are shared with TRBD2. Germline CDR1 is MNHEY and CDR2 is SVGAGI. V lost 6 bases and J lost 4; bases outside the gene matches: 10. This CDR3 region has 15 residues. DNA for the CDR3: TGTGCCAGCAGCCGAGTAGCGGGAGTGGGATACGAGCAGTACTTC. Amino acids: CASSRVAGVGYEQYF.

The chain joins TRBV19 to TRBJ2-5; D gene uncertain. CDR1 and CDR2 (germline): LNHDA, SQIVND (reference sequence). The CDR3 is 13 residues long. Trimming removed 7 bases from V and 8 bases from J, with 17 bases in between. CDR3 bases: TGTGCCAGTAAACAGCAACTTGGTGAAACCCAGTACTTC. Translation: CASKQQLGETQYF.

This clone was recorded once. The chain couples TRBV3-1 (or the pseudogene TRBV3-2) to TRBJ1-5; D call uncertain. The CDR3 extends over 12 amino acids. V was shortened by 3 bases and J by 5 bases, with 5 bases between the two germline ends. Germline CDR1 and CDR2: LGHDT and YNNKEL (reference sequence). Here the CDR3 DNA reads TGTGCCAGCAGCCACCGAGATCAGCCCCAGCATTTT. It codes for CASSHRDQPQHF.

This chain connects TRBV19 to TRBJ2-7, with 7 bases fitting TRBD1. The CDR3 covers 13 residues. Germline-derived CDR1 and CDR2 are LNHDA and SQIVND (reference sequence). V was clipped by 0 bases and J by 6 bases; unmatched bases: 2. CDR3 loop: CASSIESGGEQYF. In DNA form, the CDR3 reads TGTGCCAGTAGTATAGAATCAGGGGGCGAGCAGTACTTC.

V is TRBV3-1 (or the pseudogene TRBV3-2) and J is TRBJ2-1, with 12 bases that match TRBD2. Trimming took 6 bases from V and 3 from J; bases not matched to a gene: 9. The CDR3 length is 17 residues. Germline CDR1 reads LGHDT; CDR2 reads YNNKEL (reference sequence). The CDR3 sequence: CASRPTLAGGNYNEQFF. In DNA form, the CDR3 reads TGTGCCAGCAGACCCACGCTAGCGGGAGGGAACTACAATGAGCAGTTCTTC.